A single sample is the source of the 30 T cell receptor beta chains below, sequenced in a study of CD8 T cells in Susac syndrome. Random hexamers were used to reverse transcribe 0.5 to 1 ug of RNA. TCRdb called the immunoSEQ multiplex PCR reads again in MiXCR, with one record for every CDR3 protein. The data show around 110,000 distinct CDR3 sequences, around 94% seen once. The specimen was CD8+ T cells from PBMCs. The receptors derive from a human donor with Susac syndrome.

The chain uses TRBV6-7 and TRBJ2-3, with TRBD2 matching 8 bases. TRBV6-7 is an ORF; its function is uncertain. The CDR3 runs to 16 residues. V trimming: 5 bases; J trimming: 6 bases; junction bases outside the gene matches: 13. The CDR3 here is CASSPTVAGTRDTQYF. DNA for the CDR3: TGTGCCAGCAGTCCCACGGTAGCGGGGACACGGGATACGCAGTATTTT.

This clonotype was observed once. The V call is TRBV27, the J call TRBJ1-1; a possible D gene is TRBD1 (6 bases). V lost 5 bases and J 0 bases, leaving 19 bases between the germline ends. The CDR3 loop spans 17 amino acids. Germline CDR1 MNHEY, CDR2 SMNVEV (reference sequence). The DNA of the CDR3 is TGTGCCAGCAGTCCAAAACAGGGATCCTTCTTGAACACTGAAGCTTTCTTT. Translated, it gives CASSPKQGSFLNTEAFF.

The CDR3 loop is CASSYSQGLEQFF. CDR3 nucleotides: TGTGCCAGCAGTTACTCTCAGGGGCTTGAGCAGTTCTTC. The chain carries TRBV6-5 and TRBJ2-1; tentatively, D is TRBD1 (6 bases). V lost 0 bases and J lost 9, with 9 bases in between. This CDR3 region has 13 residues. Per germline, CDR1 MNHEY and CDR2 SVGAGI.

This rearrangement joins TRBV6-5 to TRBJ2-7; D might be TRBD1 (5 bases). Germline CDR1 reads MNHEY; CDR2 reads SVGAGI. There are 13 residues in the CDR3. V was clipped by 3 bases and J by 4 bases, with 10 bases between them. The CDR3 here is CASSYQGGYEQYF. In DNA form, the CDR3 reads TGTGCCAGCAGTTATCAGGGTGGGTACGAGCAGTACTTC.

The rearrangement uses TRBV29-1 and TRBJ2-3; no clear D gene. With 0 bases removed from V and 11 bases from J, the gap between germline ends came to 12 bases. This CDR3 has 12 residues. Germline values: CDR1 SQVTM, CDR2 ANQGSEA. The CDR3 loop reads CSVEDQAWGQYF. The CDR3 DNA sequence: TGCAGCGTTGAAGATCAGGCGTGGGGGCAGTATTTT.

The gene calls are TRBV4-1 and TRBJ2-6, with D possibly matching TRBD1 (6 bases). Germline CDR1 MGHRA, CDR2 YSYEKL. CDR3 length: 17 residues. Trimming cost V 0 bases and J 6 bases, with 15 bases left between them. The DNA of the CDR3 is TGCGCCAGCAGCCAAGATGTACGAGGGGGAGCGGCCAACGTCCTGACTTTC. Protein sequence: CASSQDVRGGAANVLTF.

This clonotype was counted once. V usage is TRBV11-2 and J usage is TRBJ2-1, with unresolved D. Trimming stripped 4 bases from V and 4 bases from J, with 8 bases between. This CDR3 is 13 amino acids long. The germline V gene encodes CDR1 SGHAT and CDR2 FQNNGV. The CDR3 bases are TGTGCCAGCAGCTCTGCAACTTACAATGAGCAGTTCTTC. This encodes CASSSATYNEQFF.

This chain connects TRBV30 to TRBJ2-1; the match to TRBD2 covers 7 bases. The germline gives CDR1 GTSNPN, CDR2 SVGIG (reference sequence). The V gene end was trimmed by 2 bases and the J gene end by 9 bases; junction bases not matched to a gene: 13. The CDR3 contains 15 residues. The DNA for the CDR3 is TGTGCCTGGAGTCGGGGGGACCCGGCCTTGGCTGAGCAGTTCTTC. This codes for CAWSRGDPALAEQFF. Drawing the rest from reference TRBV30 and TRBJ2-1, the complete variable domain is SQTIHQWPATLVQPVGSPLSLECTVEGTSNPNLYWYRQAAGRGLQLLFYSVGIGQISSEVPQNLSASRPQDRQFILSSKKLLLSDSGFYLCAWSRGDPALAEQFFGPGTRLTVL.

The chain is built from TRBV7-9 and TRBJ1-1, with 8 bases that match TRBD1. The CDR3 is 11 amino acids. J lost 8 bases, V lost 4 bases, and 0 bases had no gene match. Germline-derived CDR1 and CDR2 are SEHNR and FQNEAQ (reference sequence). CDR3: CASSWTGEAFF. The CDR3 DNA follows: TGTGCCAGCAGCTGGACAGGGGAAGCTTTCTTT.

V usage is TRBV27 and J usage is TRBJ1-1; D may be TRBD1 (5 bases). The CDR3 has 15 residues. CDR1 and CDR2 from the germline V gene are MNHEY and SMNVEV (reference sequence). Between the trimmed V and J ends, which lost 1 base and 5 bases, there was a span of 14 bases. The CDR3 DNA follows: TGTGCCAGCAGTTTATGGCAGGGAAGCGGAACTGAAGCTTTCTTT. Translated: CASSLWQGSGTEAFF.

V usage is TRBV29-1 and J usage is TRBJ1-2; D is unclear. The V end lost 2 bases, the J end lost 8 bases, and 27 bases lay between the germline ends. The germline V gene encodes CDR1 SQVTM and CDR2 ANQGSEA. The CDR3 spans 17 residues. The CDR3 here is CSVEHRGLEFGPVGYTF. The CDR3 DNA follows: TGCAGCGTTGAACATCGCGGCCTCGAGTTTGGACCTGTGGGCTACACCTTC.

The chain joins TRBV4-1 to TRBJ2-5, with 10 bases lining up with TRBD1. Germline CDR1 MGHRA, CDR2 YSYEKL. V lost 1 base, J lost 4 bases, and 6 bases stayed unmatched. This CDR3 region has 16 residues. Here the CDR3 reads CASSQAPGTGVETQYF. DNA for the CDR3: TGCGCCAGCAGCCAAGCCCCGGGGACAGGGGTAGAGACCCAGTACTTC.

The count of this clonotype is one. CDR3 in amino acids: CASSLSAGIGSPLHF. The CDR3 nucleotides read TGTGCCAGCAGCTTATCAGCAGGGATAGGTTCACCCCTCCACTTT. The V call is TRBV7-8, the J call TRBJ1-6; possible D gene TRBD1, 5 bases. The germline V gene encodes CDR1 SGHVS and CDR2 FQNEAQ. V was cut by 2 bases and J by 9 bases, with 14 bases left in between. The CDR3 runs 15 residues.

The gene calls are TRBV6-5 and TRBJ1-1; TRBD1 agrees at 7 bases. After removal of 2 bases from V and 2 bases from J, the junction contained 8 bases not matched to a gene. The CDR3 is 16 amino acids. Germline values: CDR1 MNHEY, CDR2 SVGAGI. CDR3 amino acids: CASSYMTGLSNTEAFF. DNA of the CDR3: TGTGCCAGCAGTTACATGACAGGGCTTAGCAACACTGAAGCTTTCTTT.

This chain joins TRBV7-9 and TRBJ1-1, with D uncertain. Per the germline V gene, CDR1 is SEHNR and CDR2 is FQNEAQ (reference sequence). There are 13 residues in the CDR3. Trimming shortened V by 1 base and J by 6 bases, and 9 bases separated the two germline ends. The CDR3 loop is CASSLGVVAEAFF. For the CDR3, the DNA is TGTGCCAGCAGCTTAGGGGTGGTCGCTGAAGCTTTCTTT.

In regard to this clonotype: The CDR3 does not close with the conserved phenylalanine or tryptophan, likely indicating a read error. The V and J genes are TRBV27 and TRBJ2-1; D is unresolved. V was trimmed by 4 bases and J by 7 bases, leaving 11 bases between them. The CDR3 contains 13 residues. Germline V lookup: CDR1 MNHEY, CDR2 SMNVEV (reference sequence). CDR3: CASSSRTENEQFL. In DNA, the CDR3 is TGTGCCAGCAGTTCACGGACCGAAAATGAGCAGTTCCTC.

V usage is TRBV20-1 and J usage is TRBJ1-6, with 12 bases aligning to TRBD1. The V segment lost 3 bases and the J segment 9 bases; nucleotides outside the gene matches: 6. The CDR3 runs 15 residues. From germline, CDR1 is DFQATT and CDR2 SNEGSKA (reference sequence). In nucleotides, the CDR3 is TGCAGTGCTAGGGCCGGGACAGGGGGCTCTTCACCCCTCCACTTT. Protein product: CSARAGTGGSSPLHF.

This chain uses TRBV9 with TRBJ2-5; D may be TRBD1 or TRBD2 (5 bases each). The germline V gene encodes CDR1 SGDLS and CDR2 YYNGEE. The V gene lost 1 base and the J gene lost 3 bases, with 13 bases spanning the gap. This CDR3 is 15 amino acids long. DNA for the CDR3: TGTGCCAGCAGCGTAACTGGGGGTGGGGAAGAGACCCAGTACTTC. It is translated as CASSVTGGGEETQYF.

The rearrangement joins TRBV7-9 to TRBJ1-2; no reliable D call. CDR1 and CDR2 from the germline V gene are SEHNR and FQNEAQ (reference sequence). Trimming pared 1 base from V and 1 base from J, leaving 7 bases between. The length of the CDR3 is 14 residues. The CDR3: CASSLVDGNYGYTF. In DNA form, the CDR3 reads TGTGCCAGCAGCTTAGTGGACGGTAACTATGGCTACACCTTC.

This chain connects TRBV6-5 to TRBJ2-7; D not certain. Germline CDR1 reads MNHEY; CDR2 reads SVGAGI. The V end was cut by 0 bases, the J end by 2 bases, with 5 bases between. The CDR3 sequence is 13 residues long. The DNA for the CDR3 is TGTGCCAGCAGTTACTCTCGGGCCTACGAGCAGTACTTC. Protein sequence: CASSYSRAYEQYF.

A single count supports this clonotype. This chain uses TRBV5-6 with TRBJ2-7; 11 bases agree with TRBD1. The CDR3 runs 15 residues. CDR1 SGHDT and CDR2 YYEEEE come from the germline V gene. V shed 4 bases and J 3 bases; nucleotides not matched to a gene: 6. CDR3 in DNA: TGTGCCAGCAGCCAACTGGGACAGGGGGTCTACGAGCAGTACTTC. Translation: CASSQLGQGVYEQYF.

The V call is TRBV27, the J call TRBJ2-7, with a weak D call TRBD2 (6 bases). Per germline, CDR1 MNHEY and CDR2 SMNVEV (reference sequence). V dropped 6 bases and J dropped 0 bases, with 12 bases sitting between them. CDR3 length: 14 amino acids. CDR3 residues: CASSPGLHSYEQYF. CDR3 nucleotides: TGTGCCAGCAGCCCGGGACTCCACTCCTACGAGCAGTACTTC.

The chain joins TRBV5-4 to TRBJ2-7; D not resolved. The CDR3 totals 12 residues. V was pared by 0 bases and J by 6 bases, with 7 bases between. The germline CDR1 and CDR2 sequences are SGHNT and YYREEE (reference sequence). CDR3 in amino acids: CASSLGPSEQYF. For the CDR3, the DNA is TGTGCCAGCAGCTTGGGACCTAGCGAGCAGTACTTC.

The chain recombines TRBV29-1 with TRBJ1-2, with unresolved D. V dropped 7 bases and J dropped 8 bases, with 17 bases sitting between them. The CDR3 is 12 amino acids. Looked up from germline, CDR1 is SQVTM and CDR2 is ANQGSEA. The CDR3 DNA reads TGCAGCGCCCGGGATCCTAGGCAGGGCTACACCTTC. It translates to CSARDPRQGYTF.

The chain employs TRBV7-9 and TRBJ2-1; D not certain. V was cut by 0 bases and J by 5 bases, with 5 bases left in between. Germline V gives CDR1 SEHNR, CDR2 FQNEAQ (reference sequence). CDR3 length: 13 residues. Written as DNA, the CDR3 is TGTGCCAGCAGCTTAGCAGGCCACAATGAGCAGTTCTTC. Protein sequence: CASSLAGHNEQFF.

This chain joins TRBV27 and TRBJ1-2; maybe TRBD1 (6 bases). This CDR3 comprises 14 residues. The germline CDR1 and CDR2 sequences are MNHEY and SMNVEV (reference sequence). Deletions cut 0 bases from V and 7 bases from J, with 12 bases between. The DNA of the CDR3 is TGTGCCAGCAGTTTATCGGGACAAGTACGTGGCTACACCTTC. Translated: CASSLSGQVRGYTF.

The gene calls are TRBV25-1 and TRBJ1-2; TRBD1 agrees at 7 bases. The CDR3 extends over 14 amino acids. The germline gives CDR1 MGHDK, CDR2 SYGVNS. V shed 4 bases, J shed 6 bases, and the junction held 8 bases outside the gene matches. The CDR3: CASSVQGEWDGYTF. The DNA for the CDR3 is TGTGCCAGCAGTGTTCAGGGGGAATGGGATGGCTACACCTTC.

CDR3 coding DNA: TGTGCCAGCTGGTCCACCAGGGAGACAGCCAAAAACATTCAGTACTTC. Its translation is CASWSTRETAKNIQYF. The chain combines TRBV6-2 or TRBV6-3 with TRBJ2-4; the D gene could be TRBD1 or TRBD2 (5 bases each). Per germline, CDR1 MNHEY and CDR2 SVGEGT. The CDR3 runs 16 residues. Trimming removed 8 bases from V and 0 bases from J, with 17 bases in between.

The V and J genes are TRBV29-1 and TRBJ2-5; 8 bases fit TRBD1. The CDR3 is made up of 12 amino acids. J was trimmed by 5 bases and V by 3 bases; bases with no gene match: 2. Germline CDR1 reads SQVTM; CDR2 reads ANQGSEA. The DNA of the CDR3 is TGCAGCGTTGACACAGGGGGGGAGACCCAGTACTTC. Encoded protein: CSVDTGGETQYF. Based on the CDR3 plus reference TRBV29-1 and TRBJ2-5, the full variable domain is SAVISQKPSRDICQRGTSLTIQCQVDSQVTMMFWYRQQPGQSLTLIATANQGSEATYESGFVIDKFPISRPNLTFSTLTVSNMSPEDSSIYLCSVDTGGETQYFGPGTRLLVL.

The chain carries TRBV29-1 and TRBJ2-7; a weak D match, TRBD1 (6 bases). CDR1 is SQVTM and CDR2 is ANQGSEA in the germline V gene. Trimming shortened V by 0 bases and J by 2 bases, and 8 bases separated the two germline ends. The CDR3 is 13 residues long. The CDR3 region is CSVEDGQTYEQYF. The CDR3 nucleotides are TGCAGCGTTGAAGATGGACAGACCTACGAGCAGTACTTC.